This paragraph covers one TCR beta chain sequence. Methods used by the authors: Counts of nucleated cells, estimated from reference gene primer amplification, were obtained. Generated by immunoSEQ multiplex PCR, the TCRdb table keeps only in-frame clones and is missing some. The V and J calls and the clone size are those of that table, but D and trimming were determined from the DNA. The sample holds about 140,000 clones; under 85% are singletons and the top ten take more than 1.5%. This entry is derived from a study of blood T cell repertoires in COVID-19. Overall study context: The United States, Italy and Spain supplied acute and convalescent COVID-19 samples.

CDR3 size: 13 residues. V gave up 5 bases and J gave up 5 bases, with 13 bases separating them. Per germline, CDR1 MDHEN and CDR2 SYDVKM. The chain couples TRBV28 to TRBJ2-7; no reliable D call. The specimen sequenced was peripheral blood. The TCR sequence derives from a human donor in a cohort sampled during active COVID-19. The CDR3 bases are TGTGCCAGCAGTCTCCGCACTAAAAACGAGCAGTACTTC. Its translation is CASSLRTKNEQYF.